The rows below give T cell receptor beta chains drawn from one sample of a study of T cells in localized non-small cell lung cancer. Sequencing used immunoSEQ multiplex PCR; TCRdb keeps in-frame clones, though not all of them. In the table there are about 34,000 clones, about nine tenths of which are singletons. The sample consisted of peripheral blood, taken before any cancer treatment. The source of these receptors is a woman aged 35-75 years with stage I lung adenocarcinoma. Both conserved end residues are part of each CDR3. The D gene is left open where the match is weak. Size is omitted from some rows. Given values are once, few, many or a class for expanded clones.

j_gene | abundance | d_gene | v_gene | CDR3nt | CDR3aa
TRBJ1-1 | few | - | TRBV11-2 | TGTGCCAGCAGCTTAGTAGGGAACACTGAAGCTTTCTTT | CASSLVGNTEAFF
TRBJ2-1 | medium-sized | TRBD2 | TRBV4-3 | TGCGCCAGCAGCCATTCTAGCGGGGCTAGCTCCTACAATGAGCAGTTCTTC | CASSHSSGASSYNEQFF
TRBJ1-4 | - | - | TRBV18 | TGTGCCAGCTCACCGGGAGCAACTAATGAAAAACTGTTTTTT | CASSPGATNEKLFF
TRBJ1-6 | once | TRBD1 | TRBV11-2 | TGTGCCAGCAGCTCCACGGACAGGGCGAAGTCACCCCTCCACTTT | CASSSTDRAKSPLHF
TRBJ2-3 | - | TRBD1 | TRBV18 | TGTGCCAGCTCACCACCCGGGACAGGTACAGATACGCAGTATTTT | CASSPPGTGTDTQYF
TRBJ2-7 | - | - | TRBV30 | TGTGCCACCGTTGGAGGACAGATGCCCTACGAGCAGTACTTC | CATVGGQMPYEQYF
TRBJ1-2 | - | - | TRBV25-1 | TGTGCCAGCAGTGGACGGCGGGGTCTTTCGGATGGCTACACCTTC | CASSGRRGLSDGYTF
TRBJ2-5 | - | - | TRBV25-1 | TGTGCCAGCAGTGAAACAGGCCCCAGCTCGGCTCAAGAGACCCAGTACTTC | CASSETGPSSAQETQYF
TRBJ2-7 | few | - | TRBV6-1 | TGTGCCAGCAGTGATCTCAGGGTATACGAGCAGTACTTC | CASSDLRVYEQYF
TRBJ1-6 | few | TRBD1 | TRBV28 | TGTGCCAGCAGTTTAAGCAGGGGGCTCTACTCACCCCTCCACTTT | CASSLSRGLYSPLHF
TRBJ1-1 | - | - | TRBV5-4 | TGTGCCAGCAGCTCCGGGCAGCAGAACACTGAAGCTTTCTTT | CASSSGQQNTEAFF
TRBJ2-1 | - | TRBD1 | TRBV15 | TGTGCCACCCGCCCGGGGACAGCCACACTGACTCACTCCTACAATGAGCAGTTCTTC | CATRPGTATLTHSYNEQFF
TRBJ2-7 | - | - | TRBV5-1 | TGCGCCAGCAGCTTGGAGGCCCTATCTGGGGAGCAGTACTTC | CASSLEALSGEQYF
TRBJ2-3 | - | TRBD2 | TRBV15 | TGTGCCACCAGCAGGAGCGGGGGGATAACAGATACGCAGTATTTT | CATSRSGGITDTQYF
TRBJ2-5 | once | - | TRBV15 | TGTGCCACCAGCAGAGATTTGGGGAATCAAGAGACCCAGTACTTC | CATSRDLGNQETQYF
TRBJ2-2 | - | TRBD2 | TRBV27 | TGTGCCAGCAGTTTCTCTGTAGCGGGGCTTTCCGGGGAGCTGTTTTTT | CASSFSVAGLSGELFF
TRBJ1-4 | once | - | TRBV4-1 | TGCGCCAGCAGCCAAGATGACAGAACTAGCAATGAAAAACTGTTTTTT | CASSQDDRTSNEKLFF
TRBJ1-2 | - | - | TRBV7-8 | TGTGCCAGCAGCCGGCTAAGTAACTATGGCTACACCTTC | CASSRLSNYGYTF
TRBJ1-3 | - | - | TRBV6-5 | TGTGCCAGCAGTTACGGGAGAGCCGGAAACACCATATATTTT | CASSYGRAGNTIYF
TRBJ1-2 | - | - | TRBV27 | TGTGCCAGCAGTCCCGGGACGGGTCAAATCAGCTATGGCTACACCTTC | CASSPGTGQISYGYTF
TRBJ1-1 | few | - | TRBV19 | TGTGCCAGTACCAAGACAAACTGGGGCACTGAAGCTTTCTTT | CASTKTNWGTEAFF
TRBJ1-1 | - | TRBD1 | TRBV11-3 | TGTGCCAGCACCCCAGGGGGCTCGTGGAACACTGAAGCTTTCTTT | CASTPGGSWNTEAFF
TRBJ1-1 | - | TRBD1 | TRBV30 | TGTGCCTGGAGCCTGACAGGGGACACTGAAGCTTTCTTT | CAWSLTGDTEAFF
TRBJ1-1 | - | - | TRBV29-1 | TGCAGCGTTGGGGGCGCCAGACAGAACACTGAAGCTTTCTTT | CSVGGARQNTEAFF
TRBJ1-5 | - | - | TRBV7-9 | TGTGCCAGCAGCGTAAGCCCCAATCAGCCCCAGCATTTT | CASSVSPNQPQHF
TRBJ1-6 | - | - | TRBV7-2 | TGTGCCAGCAGCTTGCAGGGCCAACATAATTCACCCCTCCACTTT | CASSLQGQHNSPLHF
TRBJ2-4 | - | - | TRBV7-2 | TGTGCCAGCAGCTTAGCGGGGGGAGCCAAAAACATTCAGTACTTC | CASSLAGGAKNIQYF
TRBJ2-1 | - | TRBD2 | TRBV29-1 | TGCAGCGTTGAAGATCGGTGGCTAGCGGGGAGGAATGAGCAGTTCTTC | CSVEDRWLAGRNEQFF
TRBJ2-5 | few | - | TRBV11-3 | TGTGCCAGCAGCCCAGGGTTTCAAGAGACCCAGTACTTC | CASSPGFQETQYF
TRBJ1-3 | few | - | TRBV19 | TGTGCCAGTGGTAGCTCTGGAAACACCATATATTTT | CASGSSGNTIYF
TRBJ1-1 | - | TRBD1 | TRBV9 | TGTGCCAGCAGCGCCTCAGGGGGACTCAGTAATGAAGCTTTCTTT | CASSASGGLSNEAFF
TRBJ2-1 | - | - | TRBV25-1 | TGTGCCAGCAGTGAATACTCTGAGACAGGCAATGAGCAGTTCTTC | CASSEYSETGNEQFF
TRBJ1-1 | - | TRBD1 | TRBV6-1 | TGTGCCAGCAGACGGACAGGGAACACTGAAGCTTTCTTT | CASRRTGNTEAFF